This is a list of T cell receptor beta chains from one sample in a study of vaccination and CD4 T cells after COVID-19. No cognate antigen is known for these TCRs. MiXCR, applied by TCRdb to the PCR reads, yields one record per CDR3 protein. The table includes roughly 14,000 distinct CDR3 sequences, less than 70% detected once. The sequencing input was CD4+ T cells from blood, cultured in vitro. The source of these receptors is a human donor who had recovered from COVID-19. The CDR3 runs from the conserved cysteine through the conserved F or W. The D gene is left open where the match is weak. Expanded clones are given a class, and other clones once, few, many or no size at all.

V gene: TRBV9; J gene: TRBJ2-3; clone size: -; D gene: -; CDR3 protein: CASSVVGRSTDTQYF; CDR3 DNA: TGTGCCAGCAGCGTAGTAGGACGGAGCACAGATACGCAGTATTTT
V gene: TRBV30; J gene: TRBJ2-5; clone size: -; D gene: TRBD1; CDR3 protein: CAWTTWTGQETQYF; CDR3 DNA: TGTGCCTGGACCACCTGGACAGGGCAAGAGACCCAGTACTTC
V gene: TRBV6-1; J gene: TRBJ2-7; clone size: -; D gene: -; CDR3 protein: CASSERVEGGSEQYF; CDR3 DNA: TGTGCCAGCAGTGAAAGGGTCGAGGGGGGCTCCGAGCAGTACTTC
V gene: TRBV20-1; J gene: TRBJ1-1; clone size: -; D gene: -; CDR3 protein: CSAHDMSGGTEAFF; CDR3 DNA: TGCAGTGCTCATGACATGTCGGGAGGGACTGAAGCTTTCTTT
V gene: TRBV27; J gene: TRBJ2-2; clone size: few; D gene: TRBD1; CDR3 protein: CASSGTGGGTGELFF; CDR3 DNA: TGTGCCAGCAGCGGGACAGGGGGGGGGACCGGGGAGCTGTTTTTT
V gene: TRBV6-2/TRBV6-3; J gene: TRBJ2-5; clone size: -; D gene: TRBD1; CDR3 protein: CASSYTGVRETQYF; CDR3 DNA: TGTGCCAGCAGTTACACAGGGGTCCGAGAGACCCAGTACTTC
V gene: TRBV4-2; J gene: TRBJ1-1; clone size: -; D gene: -; CDR3 protein: CASSQGGTSPLASEAFF; CDR3 DNA: TGTGCCAGCAGCCAAGGTGGGACATCTCCGTTGGCCTCTGAAGCTTTCTTT
V gene: TRBV6-5; J gene: TRBJ1-5; clone size: -; D gene: TRBD1; CDR3 protein: CASSYETGLSNQPQHF; CDR3 DNA: TGTGCCAGCAGTTATGAGACAGGGTTAAGCAATCAGCCCCAGCATTTT
V gene: TRBV20-1; J gene: TRBJ2-7; clone size: -; D gene: -; CDR3 protein: CSAKGGYYEQYF; CDR3 DNA: TGCAGTGCCAAAGGTGGTTACTACGAGCAGTACTTC
V gene: TRBV6-1; J gene: TRBJ1-6; clone size: few; D gene: -; CDR3 protein: CASKGAGDSPLHF; CDR3 DNA: TGTGCCAGCAAAGGAGCTGGGGATTCACCCCTCCACTTT
V gene: TRBV20-1; J gene: TRBJ1-1; clone size: -; D gene: -; CDR3 protein: CSARDGQVNTEAFF; CDR3 DNA: TGCAGTGCTAGAGATGGGCAAGTGAACACTGAAGCTTTCTTT
V gene: TRBV2; J gene: TRBJ2-7; clone size: -; D gene: -; CDR3 protein: CASRMTYEQYF; CDR3 DNA: TGTGCCAGCAGGATGACCTACGAGCAGTACTTC
V gene: TRBV19; J gene: TRBJ2-7; clone size: -; D gene: -; CDR3 protein: CASSIGPTHPNEQYF; CDR3 DNA: TGTGCCAGTAGTATAGGTCCGACGCACCCCAACGAGCAGTACTTC
V gene: TRBV6-1; J gene: TRBJ1-5; clone size: few; D gene: -; CDR3 protein: CASSDGKGVYQPQHF; CDR3 DNA: TGTGCCAGCAGTGACGGAAAGGGGGTGTATCAGCCCCAGCATTTT
V gene: TRBV29-1; J gene: TRBJ2-5; clone size: few; D gene: -; CDR3 protein: CSGQTDGETQYF; CDR3 DNA: TGCAGCGGACAGACCGATGGAGAGACCCAGTACTTC
V gene: TRBV15; J gene: TRBJ2-2; clone size: -; D gene: -; CDR3 protein: CATTRDTNTGELFF; CDR3 DNA: TGTGCCACCACCAGGGACACGAACACCGGGGAGCTGTTTTTT
V gene: TRBV6-1; J gene: TRBJ1-6; clone size: few; D gene: -; CDR3 protein: CASSEAGQGLHF; CDR3 DNA: TGTGCCAGCAGTGAAGCTGGTCAAGGACTCCACTTT
V gene: TRBV7-2; J gene: TRBJ2-6; clone size: -; D gene: -; CDR3 protein: CASSLGVATISGANVLTF; CDR3 DNA: TGTGCCAGCAGCTTAGGAGTGGCCACCATCTCTGGGGCCAACGTCCTGACTTTC
V gene: TRBV2; J gene: TRBJ1-5; clone size: few; D gene: -; CDR3 protein: CASKGGAQPQHF; CDR3 DNA: TGTGCCAGCAAAGGCGGGGCTCAGCCCCAGCATTTT
V gene: TRBV20-1; J gene: TRBJ2-5; clone size: few; D gene: -; CDR3 protein: CSASRTNQETQYF; CDR3 DNA: TGCAGTGCCAGTCGGACTAATCAAGAGACCCAGTACTTC
V gene: TRBV11-3; J gene: TRBJ2-2; clone size: -; D gene: -; CDR3 protein: CASSFGGSNTGELFF; CDR3 DNA: TGTGCCAGCAGCTTTGGGGGATCGAACACCGGGGAGCTGTTTTTT
V gene: TRBV28; J gene: TRBJ2-5; clone size: -; D gene: -; CDR3 protein: CASSLVNQETQYF; CDR3 DNA: TGTGCCAGCAGTTTAGTCAACCAAGAGACCCAGTACTTC
V gene: TRBV25-1; J gene: TRBJ2-2; clone size: -; D gene: -; CDR3 protein: CASSESASDRNTGELFF; CDR3 DNA: TGTGCCAGCAGTGAATCCGCCTCGGACAGGAACACCGGGGAGCTGTTTTTT
V gene: TRBV7-6; J gene: TRBJ2-2; clone size: few; D gene: TRBD2; CDR3 protein: CASSLELAGGNTGELFF; CDR3 DNA: TGTGCCAGCAGCTTAGAACTAGCGGGAGGGAACACCGGGGAGCTGTTTTTT
V gene: TRBV18; J gene: TRBJ1-5; clone size: -; D gene: TRBD1; CDR3 protein: CASSPGTDDQPQHF; CDR3 DNA: TGTGCCAGCTCACCAGGGACAGATGATCAGCCCCAGCATTTT
V gene: TRBV2; J gene: TRBJ1-5; clone size: -; D gene: -; CDR3 protein: CASSDVRNQPQHF; CDR3 DNA: TGTGCCAGCAGTGACGTTCGAAATCAGCCCCAGCATTTT
V gene: TRBV20-1; J gene: TRBJ1-2; clone size: -; D gene: -; CDR3 protein: CSAWTGFGGYTF; CDR3 DNA: TGCAGTGCGTGGACGGGGTTCGGCGGCTACACCTTC
V gene: TRBV19; J gene: TRBJ2-7; clone size: few; D gene: TRBD1; CDR3 protein: CASRPRTGPYEQYF; CDR3 DNA: TGTGCCAGTAGACCCCGGACAGGGCCCTACGAGCAGTACTTC
V gene: TRBV4-1; J gene: TRBJ2-5; clone size: -; D gene: TRBD2; CDR3 protein: CASSQRTSGRVGETQYF; CDR3 DNA: TGCGCCAGCAGCCAGCGGACTAGCGGGAGGGTCGGGGAGACCCAGTACTTC
V gene: TRBV21-1; J gene: TRBJ1-5; clone size: few; D gene: -; CDR3 protein: CASSMSIINFPYQPQHF; CDR3 DNA: TGTGCCAGCAGCATGTCAATAATAAACTTTCCCTATCAGCCCCAGCATTTT
V gene: TRBV28; J gene: TRBJ2-2; clone size: -; D gene: -; CDR3 protein: CASSLATGELFF; CDR3 DNA: TGTGCCAGCAGTTTGGCCACCGGGGAGCTGTTTTTT
V gene: TRBV19; J gene: TRBJ2-3; clone size: -; D gene: -; CDR3 protein: CASSIGDTQYF; CDR3 DNA: TGTGCCAGTAGTATTGGGGACACGCAGTATTTT
V gene: TRBV27; J gene: TRBJ2-7; clone size: -; D gene: -; CDR3 protein: CASSLEGGSEQYF; CDR3 DNA: TGTGCCAGCAGTTTAGAAGGGGGAAGCGAGCAGTACTTC
V gene: TRBV20-1; J gene: TRBJ1-6; clone size: -; D gene: -; CDR3 protein: CSARGGYNSPLHF; CDR3 DNA: TGCAGTGCTCGTGGCGGATATAATTCACCCCTCCACTTT
V gene: TRBV7-2; J gene: TRBJ2-7; clone size: once; D gene: -; CDR3 protein: CASSLDAISYEQYF; CDR3 DNA: TGTGCCAGCAGCTTGGACGCGATCTCCTACGAGCAGTACTTC
V gene: TRBV28; J gene: TRBJ2-7; clone size: -; D gene: -; CDR3 protein: CASTRPGLGSYEQYF; CDR3 DNA: TGTGCCAGCACCAGACCCGGACTGGGCTCCTACGAGCAGTACTTC
V gene: TRBV7-9; J gene: TRBJ1-2; clone size: -; D gene: -; CDR3 protein: CASSSRSGVGGYTF; CDR3 DNA: TGTGCCAGCAGCTCCCGAAGTGGAGTAGGAGGCTACACCTTC
V gene: TRBV20-1; J gene: TRBJ2-5; clone size: -; D gene: TRBD2; CDR3 protein: CSARAPIGTSGIHETQYF; CDR3 DNA: TGCAGTGCTAGAGCTCCAATCGGGACTAGCGGGATTCATGAGACCCAGTACTTC
V gene: TRBV28; J gene: TRBJ2-5; clone size: -; D gene: TRBD1; CDR3 protein: CASDRGGETQYF; CDR3 DNA: TGTGCCTCGGACAGGGGGGGGGAGACCCAGTACTTC
V gene: TRBV6-4; J gene: TRBJ2-3; clone size: -; D gene: -; CDR3 protein: CASSDSDYERTDTQYF; CDR3 DNA: TGTGCCAGCAGTGACTCGGACTACGAACGCACAGATACGCAGTATTTT
V gene: TRBV7-9; J gene: TRBJ1-4; clone size: -; D gene: -; CDR3 protein: CASSFTNEKLFF; CDR3 DNA: TGTGCCAGCAGCTTTACCAATGAAAAACTGTTTTTT
V gene: TRBV10-3; J gene: TRBJ1-1; clone size: few; D gene: -; CDR3 protein: CAISPRDPRRGGTEAFF; CDR3 DNA: TGTGCCATCAGTCCCCGGGACCCCCGGCGGGGGGGCACTGAAGCTTTCTTT
V gene: TRBV11-2; J gene: TRBJ1-5; clone size: -; D gene: -; CDR3 protein: CASSRRTGGNQPQHF; CDR3 DNA: TGTGCCAGCAGCCGCCGGACCGGAGGGAATCAGCCCCAGCATTTT
V gene: TRBV20-1; J gene: TRBJ2-1; clone size: few; D gene: -; CDR3 protein: CSARGPEVYNEQFF; CDR3 DNA: TGCAGTGCTAGAGGCCCTGAGGTCTACAATGAGCAGTTCTTC
V gene: TRBV20-1; J gene: TRBJ2-1; clone size: -; D gene: -; CDR3 protein: CSAPLESSDEQFF; CDR3 DNA: TGCAGTGCTCCGCTAGAATCGAGCGATGAGCAGTTCTTC
V gene: TRBV6-2/TRBV6-3; J gene: TRBJ2-7; clone size: -; D gene: -; CDR3 protein: CATVGDGSYEQYF; CDR3 DNA: TGTGCCACCGTAGGGGACGGTTCCTACGAGCAGTACTTC
V gene: TRBV6-1; J gene: TRBJ1-6; clone size: few; D gene: -; CDR3 protein: CASSVEAGTNSPLHF; CDR3 DNA: TGTGCCAGCAGTGTAGAGGCAGGGACCAATTCACCCCTCCACTTT